The clone carrying this TCR beta chain was counted a single time. This sample was included in a study of blood T cell repertoires in COVID-19. Study-level background: PBMCs, B-cell-depleted T cells, or T cells were the source of the cDNA or gDNA that made up the material.

The data were produced by immunoSEQ multiplex PCR, yet TCRdb's version contains in-frame clones alone and is incomplete. Among around 20,000 clones listed, around 89% were seen once. The germline CDR1 and CDR2 sequences are SGHDT and YYEEEE. Trimming left V 1 base short and J 0 bases short, with 4 bases between. This CDR3 region has 13 residues. This receptor was taken from a human donor with active COVID-19. The donor label of this sample is uncertain. V is TRBV5-6 and J is TRBJ1-2, with D hard to call. The sequenced sample was peripheral blood. CDR3 residues: CASSLPANYGYTF. The CDR3 DNA reads as TGTGCCAGCAGCTTGCCCGCTAACTATGGCTACACCTTC.